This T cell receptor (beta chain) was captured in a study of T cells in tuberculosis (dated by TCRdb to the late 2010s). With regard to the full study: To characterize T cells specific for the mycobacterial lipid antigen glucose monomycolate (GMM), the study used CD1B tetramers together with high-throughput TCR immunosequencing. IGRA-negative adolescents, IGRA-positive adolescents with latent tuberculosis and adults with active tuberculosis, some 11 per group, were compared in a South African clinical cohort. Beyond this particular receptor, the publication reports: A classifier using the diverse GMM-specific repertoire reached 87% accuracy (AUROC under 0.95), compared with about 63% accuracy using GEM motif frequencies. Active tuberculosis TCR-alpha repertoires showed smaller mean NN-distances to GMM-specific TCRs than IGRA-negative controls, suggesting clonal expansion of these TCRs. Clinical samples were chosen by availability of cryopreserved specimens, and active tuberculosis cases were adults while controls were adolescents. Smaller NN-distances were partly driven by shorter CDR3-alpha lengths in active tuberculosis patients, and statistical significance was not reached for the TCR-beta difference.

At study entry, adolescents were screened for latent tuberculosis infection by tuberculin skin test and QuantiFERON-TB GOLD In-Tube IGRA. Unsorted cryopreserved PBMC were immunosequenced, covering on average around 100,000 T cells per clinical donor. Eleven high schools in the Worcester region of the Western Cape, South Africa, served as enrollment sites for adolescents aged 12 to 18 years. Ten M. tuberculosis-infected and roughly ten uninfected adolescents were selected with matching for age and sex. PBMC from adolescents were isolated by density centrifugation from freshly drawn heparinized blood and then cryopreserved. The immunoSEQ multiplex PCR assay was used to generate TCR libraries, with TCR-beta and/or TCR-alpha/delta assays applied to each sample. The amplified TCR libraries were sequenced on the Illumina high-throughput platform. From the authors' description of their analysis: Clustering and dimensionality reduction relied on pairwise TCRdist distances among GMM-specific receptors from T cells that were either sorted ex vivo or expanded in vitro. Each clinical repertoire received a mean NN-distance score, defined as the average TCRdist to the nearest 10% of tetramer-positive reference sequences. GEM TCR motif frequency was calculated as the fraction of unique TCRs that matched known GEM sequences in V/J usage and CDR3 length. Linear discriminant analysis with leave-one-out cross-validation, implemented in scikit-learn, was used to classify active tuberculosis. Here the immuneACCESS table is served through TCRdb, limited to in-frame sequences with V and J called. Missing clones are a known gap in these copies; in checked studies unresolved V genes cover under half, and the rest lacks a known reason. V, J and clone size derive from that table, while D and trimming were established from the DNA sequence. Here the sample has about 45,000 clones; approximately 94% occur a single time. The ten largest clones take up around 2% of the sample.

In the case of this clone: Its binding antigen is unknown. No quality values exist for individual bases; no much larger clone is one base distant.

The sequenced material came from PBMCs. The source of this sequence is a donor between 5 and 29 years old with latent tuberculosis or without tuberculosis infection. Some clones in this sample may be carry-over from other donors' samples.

The DNA sequence is as follows: TGTGCCAGCAGTCCAGCGGCGACTCAGAACACCGGGGAGCTGTTTTTT. This is translated as CASSPAATQNTGELFF. The chain was built from TRBV28 and TRBJ2-2, with a tentative D gene TRBD2 over 5 matching bases. The CDR3 has 16 amino acids, counting the end cysteine and phenylalanine. The DNA shown is the 48-base CDR3, in frame from base 1. V and J are truncated by 5 bases and 1 base respectively, leaving an intervening sequence of 14 bases. From the germline V gene, CDR1 is MDHEN and CDR2 is SYDVKM.